Below, 27 T cell receptor beta chains from the same sample are listed, as sequenced in a study of regulatory T cells in long-lasting Graves disease. Time point given: newly diagnosed GD, antithyroid drugs for less than 3 months. Scientists built the TCR library using RNA that was extracted from PBMCs. Libraries of TCR beta came from iRepertoire HTBI primers plus Arm-PCR of CDR3 regions. TCRdb recomputed calls from the multiplex PCR reads with MiXCR, one row per CDR3 protein. The table has about 400,000 distinct CDR3 sequences, 15% seen once. This same sample was also taken into another study, of T cells in Graves' hyperthyroidism and ophthalmopathy.

The starting material was peripheral blood mononuclear cells (PBMCs), obtained at new diagnosis, from a patient treated with antithyroid drugs. The source is a woman between 40 and 55 years old with Graves disease.

This clonotype has at least ten counts. The V and J genes are TRBV28 and TRBJ2-7; 8 nucleotides match TRBD2. With V trimmed by 2 bases and J by 3 bases, 3 bases remained unmatched. The CDR3 has 14 residues. Germline V gene lookup returns CDR1 MDHEN and CDR2 SYDVKM. The CDR3 sequence is CASSLEAGDYEQYF. The CDR3 DNA follows: TGTGCCAGCAGTTTAGAAGCGGGAGACTACGAGCAGTACTTC.

The rearrangement uses TRBV7-6 and TRBJ2-1; D not resolved. Germline V gene data show CDR1 as SGHVS and CDR2 as FNYEAQ. There are 13 residues in the CDR3. V gave up 3 bases and J gave up 8 bases, with 11 bases separating them. CDR3: CASSLDPFDEQFF. CDR3 nucleotide sequence: TGTGCCAGCAGCTTGGACCCCTTCGATGAGCAGTTCTTC.

The sample holds a few counts of this clonotype. V gene TRBV7-9 combines with J gene TRBJ2-7, with 9 bases matching TRBD2. Germline V gives CDR1 SEHNR, CDR2 FQNEAQ (reference sequence). The CDR3 runs 14 residues. The CDR3 loop is CATKPGREGDEQYF. CDR3 nucleotide sequence: TGTGCAACCAAACCCGGGCGGGAGGGGGACGAGCAGTACTTC.

In this sample, this clonotype turned up many times. CDR3 nucleotides: TGTGCCAGCCCCTTGTCAGAGAGACTAGCGGGATGCAGCTCCTACAATGAGCAGTTCTTC. Encoded protein: CASPLSERLAGCSSYNEQFF. The chain is built from TRBV2 and TRBJ2-1; 11 bases fit TRBD2. Germline CDR1 is SNHLY and CDR2 is FYNNEI. V was pared by 8 bases and J by 0 bases, with 18 bases of the junction left unmatched. The CDR3 has 20 residues.

This clonotype was detected many times. The V and J genes are TRBV2 and TRBJ1-1; 8 nucleotides align to TRBD1. Germline V CDR1 and CDR2: SNHLY, FYNNEI. The CDR3 loop spans 15 amino acids. Losses at the gene ends were 4 bases for V and 1 base for J; bases not matched to a gene: 5. The CDR3 protein is CASSAGQGQNTEAFF. The CDR3 coding sequence is TGTGCCAGCAGTGCTGGACAGGGCCAGAACACTGAAGCTTTCTTT.

The V gene is TRBV5-1, the J gene TRBJ2-3; the match to TRBD1 covers 10 bases. The CDR3 totals 14 residues. The V and J ends lost 4 bases and 5 bases, in that order; junction bases with no gene match: 4. Germline CDR1 is SGHRS and CDR2 is YFSETQ. For the CDR3, the DNA is TGCGCCAGCAGCACAGGACAGGGGGTAGATACGCAGTATTTT. Residues: CASSTGQGVDTQYF. Full variable domain (rest looked up from reference TRBV5-1 and TRBJ2-3): KAGVTQTPRYLIKTRGQQVTLSCSPISGHRSVSWYQQTPGQGLQFLFEYFSETQRNKGNFPGRFSGRQFSNSRSEMNVSTLELGDSALYLCASSTGQGVDTQYFGPGTRLTVL.

This clonotype was recorded many times. The chain has TRBV27 and TRBJ1-2, with 10 positions matching TRBD1. With 3 bases clipped from V and 4 bases from J, the junction kept 11 bases outside the gene matches. Germline V CDR1 and CDR2: MNHEY, SMNVEV (reference sequence). The CDR3 loop spans 17 amino acids. The DNA of the CDR3 is TGTGCCAGCAGTTTTATCACCGGGACAGGGGCGATCTATGGCTACACCTTC. This encodes CASSFITGTGAIYGYTF.

The CDR3 DNA reads TGTGCCAGCTCACGGACAGGGGGCGCGGTGTACGAGCAGTACTTC. Translation gives CASSRTGGAVYEQYF. The J gene is TRBJ2-7, the V gene TRBV18, with 11 bases matching TRBD1. The CDR3 sequence is 15 residues long. V was pared by 4 bases and J by 4 bases, with 6 bases of the junction left unmatched. Germline V gene data show CDR1 as KGHSH and CDR2 as LQKENI. Full variable domain (outside the CDR3, taken from reference TRBV18 and TRBJ2-7): NAGVMQNPRHLVRRRGQEARLRCSPMKGHSHVYWYRQLPEEGLKFMVYLQKENIIDESGMPKERFSAEFPKEGPSILRIQQVVRGDSAAYFCASSRTGGAVYEQYFGPGTRLTVT.

This clonotype was found a few times. V is TRBV19 and J is TRBJ2-1, with 7 bases matching TRBD2. Trimming at V came to 2 bases and at J to 1 base, leaving 5 bases not matched to a gene. CDR1 is LNHDA, CDR2 SQIVND, per germline (reference sequence). The length of the CDR3 is 16 residues. DNA of the CDR3: TGTGCCAGTAGTATACCTAGGACTAGATCCTACAATGAGCAGTTCTTC. Amino acids: CASSIPRTRSYNEQFF. Filled out from reference TRBV19 and TRBJ2-1, the complete variable domain reads DGGITQSPKYLFRKEGQNVTLSCEQNLNHDAMYWYRQDPGQGLRLIYYSQIVNDFQKGDIAEGYSVSREKKESFPLTVTSAQKNPTAFYLCASSIPRTRSYNEQFFGPGTRLTVL.

In regard to this clonotype: It differs at one base from a far larger clone, so likely a read error. The rearrangement joins TRBV5-1 to TRBJ2-5; TRBD2 might be the D (6 bases). Near its end, the DNA agrees better with TRBJ2-1, so the J call may be wrong. Germline CDR1 is SGHRS and CDR2 is YFSETQ. This CDR3 contains 12 residues. The CDR3 sequence is CACSRTKNEQFF. The CDR3 nucleotides read TGCGCCTGCAGCAGGACTAAAAATGAGCAGTTCTTC.

The sample holds many counts of this clonotype. V gene TRBV4-1 combines with J gene TRBJ2-7; 7 bases are shared with TRBD2. The germline V gene has CDR1 MGHRA and CDR2 YSYEKL. V shed 4 bases and J 3 bases; nucleotides not matched to a gene: 6. This CDR3 has 14 residues. As DNA, the CDR3 is TGCGCCAGCAGCCTGAGGGAGGGGCACTACGAGCAGTACTTC. This sequence encodes CASSLREGHYEQYF.

This clonotype was seen only a few times. The genes are TRBV7-9 and TRBJ2-2, with D perhaps TRBD1 (6 bases). The CDR3 length is 19 residues. The V and J ends lost 2 bases and 0 bases respectively, with 19 bases between them. Germline loops: CDR1 SEHNR, CDR2 FQNEAQ (reference sequence). CDR3 region: CASSLTGPLLPSNTGELFF. The CDR3 nucleotides are TGTGCCAGCAGCTTAACAGGGCCCCTTTTACCTTCGAACACCGGGGAGCTGTTTTTT.

The table lists this clonotype with a few counts. The V gene is TRBV19, the J gene TRBJ2-6; D is ambiguous. With 5 bases removed from V and 0 bases from J, the gap between germline ends came to 2 bases. This CDR3 region has 13 residues. Germline V gene data show CDR1 as LNHDA and CDR2 as SQIVND (reference sequence). CDR3 region: CASSDSGANVLTF. The CDR3 DNA follows: TGTGCCAGTAGTGACTCTGGGGCCAACGTCCTGACTTTC.

DNA of the CDR3: TGTGCCTGGAGTGGCGCGGACTCCTACAATGAGCAGTTCTTC. Residues: CAWSGADSYNEQFF. V usage is TRBV30 and J usage is TRBJ2-1; no firm D call. The CDR3 is 14 amino acids. V shed 1 base and J shed 0 bases, with 7 bases lying between them. The germline CDR1 and CDR2 sequences are GTSNPN and SVGIG (reference sequence).

The rearrangement joins TRBV9 to TRBJ1-1; TRBD1 matches 7 bases. The V and J ends lost 2 bases and 0 bases, in that order; junction bases with no gene match: 4. CDR1 is SGDLS, CDR2 YYNGEE, per germline. The CDR3 is 15 residues long. This CDR3 is CASSVGDSLNTEAFF. DNA for the CDR3: TGTGCCAGCAGCGTGGGGGACAGCCTGAACACTGAAGCTTTCTTT.

The chain uses TRBV20-1 and TRBJ2-5; 10 bases are shared with TRBD1. Trimming at V came to 0 bases and at J to 3 bases, leaving 7 bases not matched to a gene. Germline CDR1 and CDR2: DFQATT and SNEGSKA (reference sequence). There are 16 residues in the CDR3. Here the CDR3 reads CSARDGSGTGEETQYF. The CDR3 DNA reads as TGCAGTGCTAGAGATGGGAGCGGGACAGGGGAAGAGACCCAGTACTTC.

This clonotype was seen many times. The V call is TRBV12-3 or TRBV12-4, the J call TRBJ2-1; 12 positions agree with TRBD2. Losses at the gene ends were 6 bases for V and 4 bases for J; bases not matched to a gene: 4. The length of the CDR3 is 15 residues. Written as DNA, the CDR3 is TGTGCCAGCAGCCCCACTAGCGGGAGGTACAATGAGCAGTTCTTC. The encoded protein is CASSPTSGRYNEQFF.

This clonotype was seen a handful of times. The rearrangement links TRBV7-9 to TRBJ2-2; 8 nucleotides match TRBD1. The junction had 12 bases not matched to a gene; V was cut back by 1 base and J by 2 bases. Germline CDR1 is SEHNR and CDR2 is FQNEAQ (reference sequence). This CDR3 comprises 19 residues. CDR3 amino acids: CASSLGSLRQGHNTGELFF. CDR3 in DNA: TGTGCCAGCAGCTTAGGGTCCTTGAGACAGGGGCACAACACCGGGGAGCTGTTTTTT. The variable domain in full, completed from reference TRBV7-9 and TRBJ2-2, reads DTGVSQNPRHKITKRGQNVTFRCDPISEHNRLYWYRQTLGQGPEFLTYFQNEAQLEKSRLLSDRFSAERPKGSFSTLEIQRTEQGDSAMYLCASSLGSLRQGHNTGELFFGEGSRLTVL.

Comment on this clonotype: With only one base between it and a far larger clone, this is likely a read error. V and J are TRBV10-3 and TRBJ1-2; tentatively, D is TRBD1 (6 bases). The CDR3 is 15 amino acids. The ends were cut back, 5 bases at V and 4 bases at J, with 17 bases in the middle. Germline V gives CDR1 ENHRY, CDR2 SYGVKD. The CDR3 spells CAISSPGVYGYGYTF. The CDR3 DNA is TGTGCCATCAGTTCCCCAGGGGTTTACGGCTATGGCTACACCTTC.

The chain uses TRBV6-1 and TRBJ1-5; D is possibly TRBD1 (5 bases). V was trimmed by 6 bases and J by 3 bases, leaving 9 bases between them. CDR3 size: 13 residues. From germline, CDR1 is MNHNS and CDR2 SASEGT. CDR3 region: CASSDRPNQPQHF. In DNA form, the CDR3 reads TGTGCCAGCAGCGACAGACCCAATCAGCCCCAGCATTTT.

Comments on this clonotype: A far larger clone is one nucleotide away, so this likely arose from a read error. This chain joins TRBV11-3 and TRBJ2-1; D is undetermined. CDR3 length equals 15 residues. CDR1 and CDR2 from the germline V gene are SGHNT and YENEEA. The CDR3 coding sequence is TGTGCCAGCAGCTTAGGTCGGGTCCGCCAAGAGACCCATTACTTC. Translating gives CASSLGRVRQETHYF. Looking up the rest from reference TRBV11-3 and TRBJ2-1 gives the full variable domain: EAGVVQSPRYKIIEKKQPVAFWCNPISGHNTLYWYLQNLGQGPELLIRYENEEAVDDSQLPKDRFSAERLKGVDSTLKIQPAELGDSAVYLCASSLGRVRQETHYFGPGTRLTVL.

Only one count was recorded for this clonotype. This chain uses TRBV29-1 with TRBJ1-2; D is uncertain. The CDR3 length is 13 residues. V was clipped by 5 bases and J by 1 base, with 11 bases between them. Germline values: CDR1 SQVTM, CDR2 ANQGSEA. The CDR3 loop is CSVTDTFNYGYTF. The CDR3 DNA reads TGCAGCGTTACAGACACCTTTAACTATGGCTACACCTTC. The full variable domain, in which reference TRBV29-1 and TRBJ1-2 provide the parts outside the CDR3, is SAVISQKPSRDICQRGTSLTIQCQVDSQVTMMFWYRQQPGQSLTLIATANQGSEATYESGFVIDKFPISRPNLTFSTLTVSNMSPEDSSIYLCSVTDTFNYGYTFGSGTRLTVV.

The V gene is TRBV19, the J gene TRBJ2-1; a weak D match, TRBD2 (7 bases). TRBJ2-4 explains the end of the DNA better; the J call may be wrong. The V gene's germline CDR1 is LNHDA and CDR2 SQIVND (reference sequence). The CDR3 covers 14 residues. Written as DNA, the CDR3 is TGTGCCAGTAGTCCCTCGCAGGGAGGGGGCATTCAGTACTTC. Its translation is CASSPSQGGGIQYF.

The chain joins TRBV7-3 to TRBJ2-1; TRBD2 matches 11 bases. The CDR3 is 16 amino acids. Germline CDR1 is SGHTA and CDR2 is FQGTGA. Trimming cost V 5 bases and J 3 bases; bases outside gene matches: 6. CDR3 in amino acids: CASSVSGTSGYNEQFF. CDR3 DNA sequence: TGTGCCAGCAGCGTCTCCGGGACTAGCGGCTACAATGAGCAGTTCTTC.

The CDR3 protein is CASSWSLGTSGSYEQYF. The DNA of the CDR3 is TGTGCCAGCAGTTGGTCCCTAGGGACTAGCGGGAGTTACGAGCAGTACTTC. The chain links TRBV28 to TRBJ2-7; TRBD2 aligns across 14 bases. The CDR3 contains 17 residues. J was trimmed by 4 bases and V by 4 bases; bases with no gene match: 9. Germline loops: CDR1 MDHEN, CDR2 SYDVKM.

For this clonotype: At one of its ends the junction is not consistent with the germline gene, which may arise from a read error. V usage is TRBV5-1 and J usage is TRBJ2-1; D is possibly TRBD2 (6 bases). Germline CDR1 reads SGHRS; CDR2 reads YFSETQ. This CDR3 contains 13 residues. CDR3 nucleotide sequence: TGCGCCAGGAGCTTGGGAGGCTACAATGAGCAGTTCTTC. This gives the protein CARSLGGYNEQFF.

The chain employs TRBV3-1 and TRBJ1-5; D not certain. Germline V CDR1 and CDR2: LGHDT, YNNKEL (reference sequence). V lost 0 bases, J lost 3 bases, and 6 bases lay in between. The CDR3 loop spans 14 amino acids. CDR3 residues: CASSQDSPNQPQHF. The CDR3 DNA follows: TGTGCCAGCAGCCAAGACAGCCCCAATCAGCCCCAGCATTTT.